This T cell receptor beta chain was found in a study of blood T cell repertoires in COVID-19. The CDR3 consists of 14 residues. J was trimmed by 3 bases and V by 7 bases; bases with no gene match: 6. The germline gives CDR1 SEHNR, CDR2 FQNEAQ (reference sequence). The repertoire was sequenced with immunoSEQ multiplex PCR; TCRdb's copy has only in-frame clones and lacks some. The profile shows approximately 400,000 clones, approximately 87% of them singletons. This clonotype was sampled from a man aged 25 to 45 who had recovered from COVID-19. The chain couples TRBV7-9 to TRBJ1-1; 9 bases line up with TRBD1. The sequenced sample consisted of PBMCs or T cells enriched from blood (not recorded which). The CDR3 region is CASKGTGTDTEAFF. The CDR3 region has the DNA TGTGCCAGCAAAGGGACAGGGACAGACACTGAAGCTTTCTTT. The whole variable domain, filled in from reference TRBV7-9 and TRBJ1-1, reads DTGVSQNPRHKITKRGQNVTFRCDPISEHNRLYWYRQTLGQGPEFLTYFQNEAQLEKSRLLSDRFSAERPKGSFSTLEIQRTEQGDSAMYLCASKGTGTDTEAFFGQGTRLTVV.